The T cell receptor (beta chain) under discussion was sequenced for a study of blood T cells in healthy people across ages. For the second PCR, which ran for about 7 to 12 cycles, a sample-barcoded 5' primer and a J-beta primer mix were used. TCRdb redid the calling of the 5' RACE reads with MiXCR, one entry per CDR3 protein. The data contain about 670,000 distinct CDR3 sequences, roughly two fifths of them singletons. This clonotype was seen more than once but under ten times. The source material was blood. The source is an elderly man in good health.

The CDR3 region is CASSEVTGGPGEQFF. The CDR3 DNA sequence: TGTGCCAGCAGTGAAGTGACGGGAGGGCCAGGTGAGCAGTTCTTC. The chain employs TRBV2 and TRBJ2-1; 8 positions agree with TRBD2. CDR1 is SNHLY, CDR2 FYNNEI, per germline. The CDR3 is 15 amino acids. V gave up 1 base and J gave up 9 bases; unmatched junction bases: 8.